Each of the 6 T cell receptor beta chains below was sequenced from the same sample in a study of blood T cells in healthy people across ages. Alongside a J-beta primer mix, a sample-barcoded 5' primer served in a second PCR lasting about 6 to 11 cycles. Each CDR3 protein gets one entry after TCRdb re-called the 5' RACE reads with MiXCR. The data hold some 790,000 distinct CDR3 sequences, with less than 35% observed a single time. Material: blood. Every receptor here comes from a woman older than 75 in good health.

This clonotype was recorded at least ten times. The chain combines TRBV28 with TRBJ2-7, with 8 bases aligning to TRBD2. The CDR3 loop spans 16 amino acids. J was trimmed by 0 bases and V by 6 bases; bases with no gene match: 10. CDR1 is MDHEN, CDR2 SYDVKM, per germline. DNA for the CDR3: TGTGCCAGCAGGGCCAAGCGGGGGTTCAGCTCCTACGAGCAGTACTTC. This gives the protein CASRAKRGFSSYEQYF.

The chain couples TRBV5-4 to TRBJ2-6; the match to TRBD1 covers 11 bases. Germline V CDR1 and CDR2: SGHNT, YYREEE (reference sequence). The V segment lost 2 bases and the J segment 0 bases; nucleotides outside the gene matches: 7. This CDR3 has 19 amino acids. CDR3 nucleotides: TGTGCCAGCAGCTTTCCTCCGGGACAGGGGGACTCTGGGGCCAACGTCCTGACTTTC. Translating gives CASSFPPGQGDSGANVLTF.

A note on this clonotype: At one boundary the junction diverges from the germline segment, which might be a read error. The chain uses TRBV14 and TRBJ2-7; 11 positions match TRBD1. Per germline, CDR1 SGHDN and CDR2 FVKESK. This CDR3 region has 14 residues. DNA for the CDR3: TGTGCCTGCAGCCCAGGGACAGGGGGCTACGAGCAGTACTTC. As protein: CACSPGTGGYEQYF.

This clonotype was detected many times. This chain joins TRBV5-4 and TRBJ2-6; D call uncertain. CDR1 and CDR2 from the germline V gene are SGHNT and YYREEE (reference sequence). The CDR3 covers 15 residues. Trimming took 4 bases from V and 2 from J, leaving 10 bases between them. The CDR3 nucleotides are TGTGCCAGCAGCCAAGATATGGCTGGGGCCAACGTCCTGACTTTC. Protein product: CASSQDMAGANVLTF.

This chain joins TRBV3-1 and TRBJ1-5, with D tentatively TRBD1 (6 bases). The CDR3 is 14 amino acids. Trimming removed 6 bases at V and 3 bases at J, with 12 bases between. Per the germline V gene, CDR1 is LGHDT and CDR2 is YNNKEL (reference sequence). CDR3: CASRQTGSNQPQHF. The DNA of the CDR3 is TGTGCCAGCAGACAGACAGGCTCCAATCAGCCCCAGCATTTT.

There are many counts of this clonotype. Written as DNA, the CDR3 is TGTGCCAGCAGTTTGTTGGGTATCCAAAAATCGGCCAGGGGAGATCAGCCCCAGCATTTT. Its protein is CASSLLGIQKSARGDQPQHF. The chain is built from TRBV12-3 or TRBV12-4 and TRBJ1-5; D is possibly TRBD1 (6 bases). Trimming removed 3 bases at V and 5 bases at J, with 29 bases between. The CDR3 totals 20 residues.